This T cell receptor beta chain comes out of a study of CD8+CD57+ T cells in acquired aplastic anemia. Findings and caveats of the study: The CD8+ Simpson's diversity of patients and controls was not significantly different. Patients and controls shared about 30 CD8+ CDR3 sequences, which appeared highly expressed in patients and within their immunodominant clones.

Genomic DNA, the template, was used for profiling of the TCR beta VDJ and CDR3. TCRdb itself ran the reads through MiXCR, one entry per CDR3 protein. The sample consists of approximately 200,000 distinct CDR3 sequences, over 60% of them appearing once. The V gene lost 3 bases and the J gene lost 7 bases, with 7 bases spanning the gap. CDR3 length: 12 amino acids. The germline gives CDR1 SGHDN, CDR2 FVKESK. This clonotype was recorded once. Antigen: not known. Sequences were obtained from sorted CD4+, CD8+, or CD8+CD57+ T cells (not recorded which) from PBMCs. The chain is built from TRBV14 and TRBJ2-1; no definite D call. This TCR came from a human donor with severe aplastic anemia or a healthy control (not recorded which). This CDR3 is CASSHLINEQFF. The DNA for the CDR3 is TGTGCCAGCAGCCATCTAATAAATGAGCAGTTCTTC.